This TCR beta chain was recovered during a study of shared clonotypes between healthy human individuals. Overall study: Donors, aged 18 to 49, were a couple of women and three men.

Study observations and caveats: Represented diversity, genetic and exposure-history alike, was limited by few donors.

Here immunoSEQ multiplex PCR was the method, and the copy in TCRdb shows in-frame clones only, minus some. The sample lists about 2.4 million clones; approximately 93% were seen once. Trimming stripped 1 base from V and 3 bases from J, with 9 bases between. The CDR3 has 14 amino acids. CDR1 is SGHTA and CDR2 is FQGNSA in the germline V gene. Comments on this clone: The antigen remains unidentified. This same CDR3 is encoded by further DNA sequences in the sample.

This receptor was taken from a man aged 18 to 35 in good health. Some clones in this sample may be carry-over from other donors' samples. The sample consisted of naive CD4+ T cells from PBMCs. Documented subset: CD45RA+ positively selected. The genes are TRBV7-2 and TRBJ1-2; maybe TRBD1 (6 bases). CDR3: CASSLGGGHYGYTF. The CDR3 nucleotides are TGTGCCAGCAGCTTAGGAGGGGGACACTATGGCTACACCTTC.